A single sample gave rise to the 6 T cell receptor beta chains below, sequenced in a study of cytomegalovirus exposure and HLA in healthy donors. 60 Vbeta and 13 Jbeta primers were used in PCR. Profiled with immunoSEQ multiplex PCR; TCRdb holds only in-frame clones, not every one. Its table records 100,000 to 150,000 clones. The sample consisted of PBMCs. All receptors come from a middle-aged woman in good health and CMV-seropositive.

The chain couples TRBV5-1 to TRBJ1-6; 7 bases match TRBD1. J gave up 5 bases and V 4 bases, and 9 bases lay outside the gene matches. The germline gives CDR1 SGHRS, CDR2 YFSETQ. There are 16 residues in the CDR3. CDR3 DNA: TGCGCCAGCAGCCAATCGACAGGGTGGAATAATTCACCCCTCCACTTT. Protein: CASSQSTGWNNSPLHF. Drawing the rest from reference TRBV5-1 and TRBJ1-6, the complete variable domain is KAGVTQTPRYLIKTRGQQVTLSCSPISGHRSVSWYQQTPGQGLQFLFEYFSETQRNKGNFPGRFSGRQFSNSRSEMNVSTLELGDSALYLCASSQSTGWNNSPLHFGNGTRLTVT.

The DNA for the CDR3 is TGCGCCAGCAGCTTGGTAGGTCTAGCGGGAGCCGAGCAGTACTTC. Translation gives CASSLVGLAGAEQYF. The genes are TRBV5-1 and TRBJ2-7; 10 nucleotides align to TRBD2. The CDR3 is 15 amino acids. The trim removed 0 bases at V and 6 bases at J, leaving 6 bases unmatched. Germline CDR1 SGHRS, CDR2 YFSETQ.

In DNA, the CDR3 is TGTGCCAGTAGTATCTTCGCAGGGAGGAAAGATACGCAGTATTTT. It is translated as CASSIFAGRKDTQYF. The rearrangement links TRBV19 to TRBJ2-3, with D maybe TRBD2 (6 bases). The length of the CDR3 is 15 residues. Germline V gene data show CDR1 as LNHDA and CDR2 as SQIVND (reference sequence). Between the trimmed V and J ends, which lost 3 bases and 5 bases, there was a span of 15 bases.

This rearrangement joins TRBV6-1 to TRBJ2-7; 7 bases are a match to TRBD1. After removal of 1 base from V and 10 bases from J, the junction contained 4 bases not matched to a gene. Looked up from germline, CDR1 is MNHNS and CDR2 is SASEGT. This CDR3 contains 12 residues. CDR3 in DNA: TGTGCCAGCAGTGAAGTCCGGGACAGCCAGTACTTC. This translates into CASSEVRDSQYF.

V usage is TRBV21-1 and J usage is TRBJ2-3; TRBD2 is taken as the D call from the table, unchecked against the DNA. TRBV21-1 is noted as a pseudogene. The CDR3 is 17 residues long. The CDR3 region is CASSKGLREGSTDTQYF. The CDR3 bases are TGTGCCAGCAGCAAAGGGTTGAGGGAAGGATCCACAGATACGCAGTATTTT.

The gene calls are TRBV7-8 and TRBJ1-5, with TRBD1 matching over 7 bases. Germline CDR1 reads SGHVS; CDR2 reads FQNEAQ. The CDR3 covers 15 residues. Trimming at V came to 1 base and at J to 0 bases, leaving 0 bases not matched to a gene. The CDR3 DNA is TGTGCCAGCAGCTTAGGGGACAGTAGCAATCAGCCCCAGCATTTT. Its protein product is CASSLGDSSNQPQHF.